This T cell receptor beta chain was identified in a study of blood T cell repertoires in COVID-19. Study background: The origin of the acute and convalescent COVID-19 samples was the United States, Italy and Spain. PBMCs, B-cell-depleted T cells, or T cells were the source of the cDNA or gDNA that made up the material.

This clone came up a few times. Authors' processing steps: Quantification of nucleated cells was approximated via reference gene primer amplification. Assay used: immunoSEQ multiplex PCR; TCRdb lists only in-frame clones, some missing. That table gives V, J and clone size, and the DNA gave D and trimming. The sample lists tens of thousands of clones, over 70% occurring once. Source material: peripheral blood. The receptor comes from a human donor in a cohort sampled during active COVID-19.

In nucleotides, the CDR3 is TGTGCCAGCAGCTTAGCGTCCACAGGGAGCGAAGCTTTCTTT. Translation gives CASSLASTGSEAFF. The V call is TRBV7-9, the J call TRBJ1-1, with D perhaps matching TRBD1 (6 bases). The CDR3 loop spans 14 amino acids. The V and J ends lost 0 bases and 8 bases respectively, with 13 bases between them. Germline V lookup: CDR1 SEHNR, CDR2 FQNEAQ (reference sequence).